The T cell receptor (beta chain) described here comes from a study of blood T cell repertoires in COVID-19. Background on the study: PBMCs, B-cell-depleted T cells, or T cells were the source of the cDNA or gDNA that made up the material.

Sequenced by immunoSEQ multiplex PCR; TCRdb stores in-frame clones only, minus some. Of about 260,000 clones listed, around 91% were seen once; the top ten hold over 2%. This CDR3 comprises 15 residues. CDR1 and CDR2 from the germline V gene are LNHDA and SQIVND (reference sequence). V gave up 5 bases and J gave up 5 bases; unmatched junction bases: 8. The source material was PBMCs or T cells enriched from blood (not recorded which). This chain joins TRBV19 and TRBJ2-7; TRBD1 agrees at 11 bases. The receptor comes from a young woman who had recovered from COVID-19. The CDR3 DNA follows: TGTGCCAGTAGTCGGACAGGGGGCGCGTACAACGAGCAGTACTTC. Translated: CASSRTGGAYNEQYF. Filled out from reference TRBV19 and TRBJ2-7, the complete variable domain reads DGGITQSPKYLFRKEGQNVTLSCEQNLNHDAMYWYRQDPGQGLRLIYYSQIVNDFQKGDIAEGYSVSREKKESFPLTVTSAQKNPTAFYLCASSRTGGAYNEQYFGPGTRLTVT.